This T cell receptor (beta chain) was documented in a study of blood T cell repertoires in COVID-19. At the level of the study: The origin of the acute and convalescent COVID-19 samples was the United States, Italy and Spain. Sources were T cells, B-cell-depleted T cells, or PBMCs; the material itself was cDNA or gDNA.

How the authors handled the data: Estimation of nucleated cell counts relied on the amplification of reference gene primers. The method was immunoSEQ multiplex PCR; TCRdb's version includes in-frame clones alone and lacks a portion of them. V and J calls and clone size follow that table, whereas D and trimming were derived from the DNA. The table has 190,000 or so clones, around 87% seen once; the top ten hold 0.85% to 0.95%. Sequencing was done on a sample of peripheral blood. The receptor was derived from a woman younger than 30 who had recovered from COVID-19.

The CDR3 protein is CASSLGTGGREAFF. The DNA for the CDR3 is TGTGCCAGCAGCTTAGGGACAGGGGGAAGGGAAGCTTTCTTT. The chain combines TRBV7-2 with TRBJ1-1; TRBD1 agrees at 10 bases. V lost 1 base, J lost 8 bases, and 4 bases stayed unmatched. The germline V gene encodes CDR1 SGHTA and CDR2 FQGNSA. The CDR3 runs to 14 residues.